This T cell receptor (beta chain) originates from a study of beta chain features in type 1 diabetes. Study-level results: Healthy donors had naive, central memory and Treg TCRB repertoires that appeared less similar than those seen among patients. When cDNA is sequenced, cells with high TCR expression could be over-represented.

Germline V gene lookup returns CDR1 SGHRS and CDR2 YFSETQ. The V and J ends lost 4 bases and 7 bases, in that order; junction bases with no gene match: 13. The length of the CDR3 is 18 residues. The sequenced template was cDNA made from the entire isolated RNA. Data came from immunoSEQ multiplex PCR; TCRdb stores just in-frame clones and leaves some out. The table includes 300,000 to 350,000 clones, roughly a fifth detected once. A single heparinised draw of approximately 0.12 L on average was taken per donor. In its sample, this clone was seen a few times. Its antigen is unidentified. The chain employs TRBV5-1 and TRBJ2-1; 14 positions match TRBD2. This receptor was obtained from a woman aged 18-29 years in good health. The material sequenced was naive CD4+ T cells from blood. The CDR3 nucleotides are TGCGCCAGCAGCCCCGGGACTAGCGGGAGACTCTCGGGGAATGAGCAGTTCTTC. Its translation is CASSPGTSGRLSGNEQFF.